This TCR beta chain was profiled in a study of T cells after yellow fever vaccination. About the study: Fractions with few cells were prepared using SMART-Seq v4 Ultra Low Input. Study-level results: Just a small share of clonotypes turned up in the CD4 compartment as well as the CD8 compartment.

Production of TCR cDNA was by 5'RACE template switching, which also added a universal primer site and UMIs. TCRdb called the 5' RACE reads again in MiXCR, with one record for every CDR3 protein. The table records 600,000 to 750,000 distinct CDR3 sequences, approximately 13% of them present only once. This clonotype was seen a few times. Its antigen is still unknown. The germline CDR1 and CDR2 sequences are SGHNT and YENEEA. There are 15 residues in the CDR3. The V and J ends lost 1 base and 1 base respectively, with 8 bases between them. The V call is TRBV11-3, the J call TRBJ2-1, with D uncertain. The material sequenced was PBMCs, taken on the day of the yellow fever booster vaccination. This sequence was found in a man in his thirties or forties who received the YFV17D yellow fever vaccine. The CDR3 is CASSLGGKSYNEQFF. Written as DNA, the CDR3 is TGTGCCAGCAGCTTAGGTGGGAAGTCCTACAATGAGCAGTTCTTC.